Presented here are 28 T cell receptor beta chains from one specimen sequenced in a study of cytomegalovirus exposure and HLA in healthy donors. TCRdb's copy holds only in-frame clones and misses some; the assay was immunoSEQ multiplex PCR. The repertoire holds fewer than 200,000 clones, with roughly nine tenths as singletons. Input material: PBMCs. These TCRs come from a woman in her late teens or twenties in good health and CMV-seropositive.

V is TRBV11-2 and J is TRBJ2-3; D is possibly TRBD2 (6 bases). This CDR3 has 17 amino acids. The V and J ends lost 1 base and 6 bases respectively, with 20 bases between them. The germline CDR1 and CDR2 sequences are SGHAT and FQNNGV. The CDR3 loop is CASSLGGVHRADDTQYF. In DNA form, the CDR3 reads TGTGCCAGCAGCTTAGGGGGGGTCCACCGGGCCGACGATACGCAGTATTTT. Full variable domain (remainder filled in from reference TRBV11-2 and TRBJ2-3): EAGVAQSPRYKIIEKRQSVAFWCNPISGHATLYWYQQILGQGPKLLIQFQNNGVVDDSQLPKDRFSAERLKGVDSTLKIQPAKLEDSAVYLCASSLGGVHRADDTQYFGPGTRLTVL.

The V call is TRBV6-1, the J call TRBJ2-7, with 13 bases matching TRBD2. Germline V gives CDR1 MNHNS, CDR2 SASEGT. Germline trimming cut 6 bases from V and 4 bases from J; bases unmatched to any gene: 3. The CDR3 sequence is 14 residues long. The CDR3 protein is CASRRTSGSYEQYF. The CDR3 bases are TGTGCCAGCAGAAGGACTAGCGGGAGTTACGAGCAGTACTTC.

Only one count was recorded for this clone. J is TRBJ1-1 and V is TRBV4-1; no reliable D call. Trimming pared 3 bases from V and 7 bases from J, leaving 15 bases between. This CDR3 comprises 14 residues. CDR1 is MGHRA, CDR2 YSYEKL, per germline. Here the CDR3 DNA reads TGCGCCAGCAGCCAGCTGGGAGGGCGTGATGAAGCTTTCTTT. Translated, it gives CASSQLGGRDEAFF.

V gene TRBV7-8 combines with J gene TRBJ2-2, with 9 bases aligning to TRBD2. The V and J ends lost 2 bases and 3 bases, in that order; junction bases with no gene match: 4. The length of the CDR3 is 16 residues. Germline assignment: CDR1 SGHVS and CDR2 FQNEAQ. CDR3 in DNA: TGTGCCAGCAGCTTATATCTAGCGGGATACACCGGGGAGCTGTTTTTT. Encoded protein: CASSLYLAGYTGELFF.

This chain connects TRBV29-1 to TRBJ2-3; D might be TRBD2 (7 bases). The CDR3 loop spans 12 amino acids. V lost 6 bases, J lost 8 bases, and 15 bases lay in between. The germline V gene has CDR1 SQVTM and CDR2 ANQGSEA. CDR3 nucleotides: TGCAGCGTCCCATATGCGGGGGCTACGCAGTATTTT. It encodes CSVPYAGATQYF.

This clone was found once. The genes are TRBV11-2 and TRBJ2-7; 9 bases are shared with TRBD1. This CDR3 has 14 residues. Germline CDR1 reads SGHAT; CDR2 reads FQNNGV. V shed 1 base, J shed 2 bases, and the junction held 0 bases outside the gene matches. The CDR3 sequence is CASSLGTGAYEQYF. CDR3 coding DNA: TGTGCCAGCAGCTTAGGGACAGGGGCCTACGAGCAGTACTTC.

This chain joins TRBV30 and TRBJ1-5; TRBD1 matches 7 bases. The CDR3 covers 14 residues. V lost 4 bases, J lost 5 bases, and 8 bases stayed unmatched. Germline-derived CDR1 and CDR2 are GTSNPN and SVGIG (reference sequence). The CDR3 reads CAWTLDRVDQPQHF. As DNA, the CDR3 is TGTGCCTGGACCCTCGACAGGGTCGATCAGCCCCAGCATTTT.

The genes are TRBV28 and TRBJ2-7, with 9 bases matching TRBD1. J lost 0 bases, V lost 5 bases, and 8 bases had no gene match. This CDR3 has 16 amino acids. The V gene's germline CDR1 is MDHEN and CDR2 SYDVKM. CDR3 DNA: TGTGCCAGCAGTGGACTTCACAGGGGGCCCTCCTACGAGCAGTACTTC. Protein sequence: CASSGLHRGPSYEQYF.

The gene calls are TRBV6-1 and TRBJ1-2, with D possibly being TRBD1 (6 bases). Trimming cost V 3 bases and J 9 bases, with 11 bases left between them. This CDR3 contains 12 residues. Germline values: CDR1 MNHNS, CDR2 SASEGT. The CDR3 DNA reads as TGTGCCAGCAGTGATAGGGGGATTCGCTACACCTTC. It encodes CASSDRGIRYTF.

The rearrangement uses TRBV5-1 and TRBJ2-6; the D is unclear. CDR1 and CDR2 (germline): SGHRS, YFSETQ. The ends were cut back, 6 bases at V and 2 bases at J, with 9 bases in the middle. The CDR3 sequence is 14 residues long. In DNA form, the CDR3 reads TGCGCCAGCAATTATCTAACTGGGGCCAACGTCCTGACTTTC. It encodes CASNYLTGANVLTF.

The gene calls are TRBV6-6 and TRBJ2-3; D may be TRBD1 (5 bases). Trimming removed 8 bases from V and 6 bases from J, with 12 bases in between. CDR1 MNHNY and CDR2 SVGAGI come from the germline V gene (reference sequence). The CDR3 extends over 12 amino acids. The chain's CDR3 is CASLRVPDTQYF. CDR3 DNA sequence: TGTGCCAGCCTCAGGGTCCCTGATACGCAGTATTTT.

This sequence joins TRBV9 and TRBJ1-2; D call uncertain. V lost 4 bases and J lost 4, with 8 bases in between. The CDR3 has 12 amino acids. Per the germline V gene, CDR1 is SGDLS and CDR2 is YYNGEE. CDR3 protein: CASSSGSYGYTF. As DNA, the CDR3 is TGTGCCAGCAGCTCAGGTTCCTATGGCTACACCTTC.

The chain couples TRBV18 to TRBJ2-7; D remains unclear. This CDR3 has 12 amino acids. Germline V gene lookup returns CDR1 KGHSH and CDR2 LQKENI. Trimming removed 1 base at V and 6 bases at J, with 7 bases between. The CDR3 spells CASSPQPSEQYF. CDR3 coding DNA: TGTGCCAGCTCACCACAGCCATCCGAGCAGTACTTC. Variable domain in full (rest from reference TRBV18 and TRBJ2-7): NAGVMQNPRHLVRRRGQEARLRCSPMKGHSHVYWYRQLPEEGLKFMVYLQKENIIDESGMPKERFSAEFPKEGPSILRIQQVVRGDSAAYFCASSPQPSEQYFGPGTRLTVT.

Worth noting for this clone: One junction end does not reproduce the germline sequence, and a read error may be involved. This chain joins TRBV9 and TRBJ2-5, with D possibly being TRBD1 (5 bases). This CDR3 is built from 13 residues. Germline assignment: CDR1 SGDLS and CDR2 YYNGEE. CDR3 sequence: CASSSTAQGTQYF. Here the CDR3 DNA reads TGTGCCAGCAGCTCGACAGCCCAAGGGACCCAGTACTTC.

The chain couples TRBV9 to TRBJ2-5; 7 bases are shared with TRBD2. The germline V gene has CDR1 SGDLS and CDR2 YYNGEE. The CDR3 has 14 residues. The ends lost 2 bases at V and 5 bases at J; junction bases unmatched: 6. Here the CDR3 reads CASSVQAGVETQYF. CDR3 in DNA: TGTGCCAGCAGCGTTCAGGCGGGAGTGGAGACCCAGTACTTC.

V and J are TRBV5-1 and TRBJ2-7, with a tentative D call TRBD1 (7 bases). Germline V gives CDR1 SGHRS, CDR2 YFSETQ. The CDR3 is 16 amino acids. Trimming removed 1 base from V and 3 bases from J, with 17 bases in between. Written as DNA, the CDR3 is TGCGCCAGCAGCTTGTCCTCAGGGGGGTCTATCTACGAGCAGTACTTC. Translation gives CASSLSSGGSIYEQYF.

J is TRBJ2-5 and V is TRBV7-2; D gene uncertain. This CDR3 contains 12 residues. V was trimmed by 3 bases and J by 5 bases, leaving 7 bases between them. The germline CDR1 and CDR2 sequences are SGHTA and FQGNSA. The CDR3 DNA is TGTGCCAGCAGCTTCATCGGGGAGACCCAGTACTTC. It codes for CASSFIGETQYF.

The J gene is TRBJ2-5, the V gene TRBV6-5, with 8 positions matching TRBD1. The CDR3 spans 13 residues. Germline CDR1 MNHEY, CDR2 SVGAGI. Losses at the gene ends were 6 bases for V and 4 bases for J; bases not matched to a gene: 4. The CDR3 here is CASRDGTGETQYF. The CDR3 DNA follows: TGTGCCAGCAGGGACGGGACAGGAGAGACCCAGTACTTC.

The chain carries TRBV6-5 and TRBJ1-1, with a tentative D call TRBD1 (5 bases). There are 13 residues in the CDR3. The germline V gene has CDR1 MNHEY and CDR2 SVGAGI. The V gene lost 7 bases and the J gene lost 7 bases, with 16 bases spanning the gap. The CDR3 is CASTHLDRFEAFF. CDR3 nucleotides: TGTGCCAGCACCCACCTCGACAGATTTGAAGCTTTCTTT.

The chain couples TRBV7-3 to TRBJ2-2, with TRBD1 identical over 8 bases. The germline CDR1 and CDR2 sequences are SGHTA and FQGTGA. V shed 1 base, J shed 8 bases, and the junction held 9 bases outside the gene matches. This CDR3 is 16 amino acids long. The CDR3 coding sequence is TGTGCCAGCAGCTTAATGGCGACAGGGGAGATTGGGGAGCTGTTTTTT. Its protein is CASSLMATGEIGELFF.

This chain uses TRBV9 with TRBJ1-2, with 7 bases aligning to TRBD1. The CDR3 has 13 residues. V lost 3 bases, J lost 8 bases, and 7 bases stayed unmatched. The germline CDR1 and CDR2 sequences are SGDLS and YYNGEE. CDR3 amino acids: CASSDTRDSGYTF. The CDR3, as DNA: TGTGCCAGCAGCGACACTAGGGACAGCGGCTACACCTTC. Together with reference TRBV9 and TRBJ1-2, the CDR3 gives the full variable domain: DSGVTQTPKHLITATGQRVTLRCSPRSGDLSVYWYQQSLDQGLQFLIQYYNGEERAKGNILERFSAQQFPDLHSELNLSSLELGDSALYFCASSDTRDSGYTFGSGTRLTVV.

The chain is built from TRBV5-8 and TRBJ1-5; TRBD1 is a possible D gene (5 bases). CDR1 and CDR2 from the germline V gene are SGHTS and YDEGEE. The CDR3 spans 13 residues. V was trimmed by 3 bases and J by 6 bases, leaving 10 bases between them. The CDR3 is CASSSGLFQPQHF. The DNA of the CDR3 is TGTGCCAGCAGCTCGGGACTTTTTCAGCCCCAGCATTTT.

The chain combines TRBV27 with TRBJ2-3; the D gene is possibly TRBD2 (6 bases). The germline V gene encodes CDR1 MNHEY and CDR2 SMNVEV (reference sequence). V was pared by 2 bases and J by 6 bases, with 12 bases between. The CDR3 loop spans 14 amino acids. The CDR3 spells CASSLMTSRDTQYF. Written as DNA, the CDR3 is TGTGCCAGCAGTTTAATGACTAGTCGGGATACGCAGTATTTT.

This chain links TRBV28 with TRBJ1-5, with 7 bases identical to TRBD1. The CDR3 consists of 14 residues. The ends lost 7 bases at V and 2 bases at J; junction bases unmatched: 5. Per germline, CDR1 MDHEN and CDR2 SYDVKM. The CDR3 loop is CASNKGAGNQPQHF. In DNA, the CDR3 is TGTGCCAGCAATAAGGGGGCCGGCAATCAGCCCCAGCATTTT.

The chain is built from TRBV9 and TRBJ2-3; 9 nucleotides align to TRBD1. Germline V lookup: CDR1 SGDLS, CDR2 YYNGEE. V shed 0 bases and J 3 bases; nucleotides not matched to a gene: 5. CDR3 size: 16 residues. The CDR3 spells CASSVGGQGFTDTQYF. CDR3 bases: TGTGCCAGCAGCGTAGGGGGACAGGGATTTACAGATACGCAGTATTTT.

The gene calls are TRBV7-3 and TRBJ1-2, with D possibly matching TRBD1 (6 bases). V lost 5 bases to trimming and J lost 8 bases, with 21 bases between them. CDR3 length: 15 residues. Per germline, CDR1 SGHTA and CDR2 FQGTGA. The CDR3: CASSPQPGDRRGYTF. The CDR3 coding sequence is TGTGCCAGCAGCCCCCAACCAGGGGATCGTCGAGGCTACACCTTC.

The rearrangement links TRBV5-6 to TRBJ2-5, with 10 bases lining up with TRBD2. The ends lost 4 bases at V and 9 bases at J; junction bases unmatched: 12. There are 15 residues in the CDR3. Germline V gene sequence: CDR1 SGHDT, CDR2 YYEEEE. The CDR3 is CASSQAPSGSVSQYF. DNA for the CDR3: TGTGCCAGCAGCCAAGCCCCTAGCGGGAGTGTGTCCCAGTACTTC.

This chain connects TRBV19 to TRBJ2-5; D might be TRBD1 (6 bases). Looked up from germline, CDR1 is LNHDA and CDR2 is SQIVND (reference sequence). Trimming removed 4 bases at V and 5 bases at J, with 11 bases between. This CDR3 has 13 amino acids. CDR3 nucleotide sequence: TGTGCCAGTAGTAAAGGGGGATCTGAGACCCAGTACTTC. This codes for CASSKGGSETQYF.